The entry below describes one T cell receptor beta chain. Its cognate antigen is unknown. The V end lost 2 bases, the J end lost 5 bases, and 11 bases lay between the germline ends. The V gene's germline CDR1 is LGHNA and CDR2 YNFKEQ. The CDR3 runs to 14 residues. A multiplex PCR was run with 60 Vbeta primers and 13 Jbeta primers. Original handling: In a later analysis, of some 80 million unique beta chains, roughly 10 million appeared in at least two donors. The repertoire was sequenced with immunoSEQ multiplex PCR; TCRdb's copy has only in-frame clones and lacks some. That table supplies the V and J calls and clone size; D and trimming were determined from the DNA. The profile shows some 210,000 clones, approximately 83% of them singletons. This specimen belongs to a study of cytomegalovirus exposure and HLA in healthy donors. Findings and caveats of the study: It was reported that TCR beta sequences correctly inferred the HLA-A and HLA-B alleles for most subjects. The authors later linked a missense DCLRE1C variant to TCR beta V- and J-gene trimming.

This chain links TRBV4-2 with TRBJ2-3, with D possibly being TRBD1 (6 bases). The sample comprised PBMCs. This TCR was recovered from a woman in her 50s in good health and CMV-seropositive. This chain's CDR3 is CASSQRTAGDTQYF. CDR3 in DNA: TGTGCCAGCAGCCAACGGACAGCCGGAGATACGCAGTATTTT.